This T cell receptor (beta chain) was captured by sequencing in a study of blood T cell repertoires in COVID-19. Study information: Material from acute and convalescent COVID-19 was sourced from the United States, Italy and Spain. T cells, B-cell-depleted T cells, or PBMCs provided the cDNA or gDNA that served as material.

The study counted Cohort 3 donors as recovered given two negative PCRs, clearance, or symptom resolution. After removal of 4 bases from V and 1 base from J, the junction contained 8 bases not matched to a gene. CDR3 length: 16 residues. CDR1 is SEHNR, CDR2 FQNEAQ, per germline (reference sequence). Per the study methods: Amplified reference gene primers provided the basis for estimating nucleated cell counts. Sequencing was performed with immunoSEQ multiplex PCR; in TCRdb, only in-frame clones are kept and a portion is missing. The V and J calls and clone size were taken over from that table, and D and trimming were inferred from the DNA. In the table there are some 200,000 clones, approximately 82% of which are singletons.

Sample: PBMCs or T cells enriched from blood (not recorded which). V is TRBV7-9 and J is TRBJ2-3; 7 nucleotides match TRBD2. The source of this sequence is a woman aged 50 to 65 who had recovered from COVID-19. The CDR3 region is CASSSTSRKGTDTQYF. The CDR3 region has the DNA TGTGCCAGCAGCTCGACTAGCAGAAAAGGCACAGATACGCAGTATTTT.